This passage covers 27 T cell receptor beta chains from one sample sequenced in a study of T cell responses to AZD1222 COVID-19 vaccine. Sequencing was performed with immunoSEQ multiplex PCR; in TCRdb, only in-frame clones are kept and a portion is missing. The sample lists 90,000 to 150,000 clones, about nine tenths occurring once. The sample was peripheral blood, taken on day 0 of AZD1222 vaccination. The receptor source for this set is an adult in good health.

This clone came up a few times. The rearrangement joins TRBV5-1 to TRBJ1-2, with D perhaps matching TRBD1 (5 bases). Germline-derived CDR1 and CDR2 are SGHRS and YFSETQ. The CDR3 has 13 amino acids. The V end lost 3 bases, the J end lost 11 bases, and 17 bases lay between the germline ends. The chain's CDR3 is CASSSPGRPWYTF. CDR3 bases: TGCGCCAGCAGCTCTCCGGGACGCCCCTGGTACACCTTC. Combining the CDR3 with reference TRBV5-1 and TRBJ1-2 gives the whole variable domain KAGVTQTPRYLIKTRGQQVTLSCSPISGHRSVSWYQQTPGQGLQFLFEYFSETQRNKGNFPGRFSGRQFSNSRSEMNVSTLELGDSALYLCASSSPGRPWYTFGSGTRLTVV.

The genes are TRBV14 and TRBJ1-6; D is undetermined. The CDR3 length is 14 residues. Germline V lookup: CDR1 SGHDN, CDR2 FVKESK. V was clipped by 0 bases and J by 7 bases, with 7 bases between them. The CDR3 bases are TGTGCCAGCAGCCAAGATCTGAACAATTCACCCCTCCACTTT. Translated, it gives CASSQDLNNSPLHF.

CDR3 in amino acids: CASSAGQGGYEKLFF. CDR3 nucleotides: TGTGCCAGCAGTGCCGGTCAGGGAGGGTATGAAAAACTGTTTTTT. The gene calls are TRBV2 and TRBJ1-4, with D perhaps TRBD1 (5 bases). The V gene's germline CDR1 is SNHLY and CDR2 FYNNEI. This CDR3 has 15 amino acids. V lost 4 bases and J 6 bases, leaving 15 bases between the germline ends.

This clone appeared once. The chain is built from TRBV21-1 and TRBJ1-6. TRBV21-1 is noted as a pseudogene. The CDR3 consists of 17 residues. In DNA form, the CDR3 reads TGTGCCAGCAGCCCGCCCGGGGGTGAAGGTTATAATTCACCCCTCCACTTT. This encodes CASSPPGGEGYNSPLHF.

The chain couples TRBV2 to TRBJ1-5, with D possibly being TRBD1 (5 bases). Looked up from germline, CDR1 is SNHLY and CDR2 is FYNNEI. Trimming shortened V by 1 base and J by 6 bases, and 13 bases separated the two germline ends. CDR3 length: 15 residues. The CDR3 loop reads CASSEGVGTFQPQHF. In DNA, the CDR3 is TGTGCCAGCAGTGAAGGTGTAGGGACTTTTCAGCCCCAGCATTTT.

The V and J genes are TRBV6-4 and TRBJ1-2, with 7 positions matching TRBD1. V lost 0 bases and J lost 7; bases outside the gene matches: 8. The germline CDR1 and CDR2 sequences are MRHNA and SNTAGT. This CDR3 comprises 15 residues. The CDR3 region has the DNA TGTGCCAGCAGTGACTCAACGGACAGGTCGGCTGGCTACACCTTC. It translates to CASSDSTDRSAGYTF.

This sequence joins TRBV5-1 and TRBJ2-3; tentative D call: TRBD1 (6 bases). The CDR3 spans 13 residues. The V end was cut by 7 bases, the J end by 2 bases, with 11 bases between. The germline V gene encodes CDR1 SGHRS and CDR2 YFSETQ. Written as DNA, the CDR3 is TGCGCCAGCCGGGACACCCTCACAGATACGCAGTATTTT. It yields the protein CASRDTLTDTQYF.

The genes are TRBV30 and TRBJ1-2, with D tentatively TRBD1 (5 bases). The V end was cut by 1 base, the J end by 4 bases, with 13 bases between. Per the germline V gene, CDR1 is GTSNPN and CDR2 is SVGIG (reference sequence). CDR3 length equals 14 residues. The CDR3 protein is CAWSDFGHGYGYTF. CDR3 DNA sequence: TGTGCCTGGAGTGACTTCGGACACGGCTATGGCTACACCTTC.

V is TRBV11-3 and J is TRBJ2-1; 7 bases are shared with TRBD1. The germline CDR1 and CDR2 sequences are SGHNT and YENEEA. The CDR3 covers 14 residues. V gave up 6 bases and J gave up 4 bases; unmatched junction bases: 6. DNA for the CDR3: TGTGCCAGCAGATACAGGGGCGTTTACAATGAGCAGTTCTTC. Its translation: CASRYRGVYNEQFF.

The rearrangement joins TRBV6-5 to TRBJ2-5; D gene ambiguous. The V end was cut by 8 bases, the J end by 3 bases, with 16 bases between. This CDR3 has 14 residues. In germline, CDR1 is MNHEY, CDR2 SVGAGI. CDR3 sequence (DNA): TGTGCCAGCGGCGTTAGTCCGGAAAAAGAGACCCAGTACTTC. Protein sequence: CASGVSPEKETQYF.

The sample holds a few counts of this clone. The genes are TRBV7-9 and TRBJ1-4, with 7 positions matching TRBD1. CDR3 size: 14 residues. Germline V gene data show CDR1 as SEHNR and CDR2 as FQNEAQ (reference sequence). V shed 6 bases and J 8 bases; nucleotides not matched to a gene: 9. CDR3 loop: CASRPRAGGEKLFF. The CDR3 nucleotides are TGTGCCAGCAGACCTAGGGCAGGGGGAGAAAAACTGTTTTTT. Complete variable domain (other parts from reference TRBV7-9 and TRBJ1-4): DTGVSQNPRHKITKRGQNVTFRCDPISEHNRLYWYRQTLGQGPEFLTYFQNEAQLEKSRLLSDRFSAERPKGSFSTLEIQRTEQGDSAMYLCASRPRAGGEKLFFGSGTQLSVL.

The V call is TRBV28, the J call TRBJ2-1; TRBD2 matches 7 bases. Germline CDR1 MDHEN, CDR2 SYDVKM. The junction had 15 bases not matched to a gene; V was cut back by 2 bases and J by 8 bases. The CDR3 is made up of 17 amino acids. The CDR3 reads CASSLAFGAGRKYEQFF. DNA for the CDR3: TGTGCCAGCAGTTTAGCTTTCGGAGCGGGGAGGAAGTATGAGCAGTTCTTC.

This chain uses TRBV7-8 with TRBJ1-1; the D is unclear. This CDR3 spans 15 amino acids. Germline CDR1 reads SGHVS; CDR2 reads FQNEAQ. Trimming pared 5 bases from V and 0 bases from J, leaving 13 bases between. The chain's CDR3 is CASSQNRLVNTEAFF. In nucleotides, the CDR3 is TGTGCCAGCAGCCAAAATCGGTTAGTGAACACTGAAGCTTTCTTT.

The chain employs TRBV5-1 and TRBJ1-1; tentative D call: TRBD1 (6 bases). This CDR3 region has 15 residues. Trimming took off 0 bases at V and 1 base at J, with 10 bases between the two ends. In germline, CDR1 is SGHRS, CDR2 YFSETQ. CDR3 DNA: TGCGCCAGCAGCTTGGAGTGGGACACGAACACTGAAGCTTTCTTT. This sequence encodes CASSLEWDTNTEAFF.

This chain connects TRBV28 to TRBJ2-5; 9 nucleotides align to TRBD1. The length of the CDR3 is 15 residues. V lost 6 bases, J lost 5 bases, and 10 bases stayed unmatched. CDR1 MDHEN and CDR2 SYDVKM come from the germline V gene. As DNA, the CDR3 is TGTGCCAGCAGGTTTGGCGGGACAGGGAGGGAGACCCAGTACTTC. This gives the protein CASRFGGTGRETQYF.

The V call is TRBV24-1, the J call TRBJ2-1; 7 nucleotides align to TRBD1. The CDR3 runs 15 residues. The V segment lost 7 bases and the J segment 1 base; nucleotides outside the gene matches: 6. The germline V gene encodes CDR1 KGHDR and CDR2 SFDVKD. The CDR3 DNA reads TGTGCCACCAGCCAAACAGGGGCGTCCTACAATGAGCAGTTCTTC. This sequence encodes CATSQTGASYNEQFF.

The sample holds one count of this clone. The chain employs TRBV16 and TRBJ2-1; TRBD2 aligns across 10 bases. This CDR3 is 15 amino acids long. Trimming took 0 bases from V and 6 from J; bases not matched to a gene: 2. Germline V lookup: CDR1 KGHSY, CDR2 FQNENV. CDR3 protein: CASSQSPSGSNEQFF. CDR3 in DNA: TGTGCCAGCAGCCAATCCCCTAGCGGGAGCAATGAGCAGTTCTTC.

V and J are TRBV14 and TRBJ1-4; D is unclear. The CDR3 loop spans 14 amino acids. In germline, CDR1 is SGHDN, CDR2 FVKESK. V lost 4 bases and J 4 bases, leaving 10 bases between the germline ends. The CDR3: CASSPGRVNEKLFF. The CDR3 DNA sequence: TGTGCCAGCAGCCCCGGGAGGGTTAATGAAAAACTGTTTTTT.

This clone was seen a handful of times. The chain employs TRBV5-1 and TRBJ2-2, with 7 bases lining up with TRBD2. This CDR3 region has 16 residues. Unmatched junction bases numbered 11, after V lost 3 bases and J lost 6 bases. From germline, CDR1 is SGHRS and CDR2 YFSETQ. CDR3 sequence: CASSSTGTTAAGELFF. CDR3 bases: TGCGCCAGCAGCTCGACCGGGACTACCGCGGCCGGGGAGCTGTTTTTT. Full variable domain (missing parts from reference TRBV5-1 and TRBJ2-2): KAGVTQTPRYLIKTRGQQVTLSCSPISGHRSVSWYQQTPGQGLQFLFEYFSETQRNKGNFPGRFSGRQFSNSRSEMNVSTLELGDSALYLCASSSTGTTAAGELFFGEGSRLTVL.

This clone was found once. The chain carries TRBV9 and TRBJ2-2; perhaps TRBD2 as D (6 bases). The V and J ends lost 1 base and 7 bases respectively, with 14 bases between them. Germline CDR1 and CDR2: SGDLS and YYNGEE. This CDR3 contains 15 residues. CDR3 nucleotide sequence: TGTGCCAGCAGCGTATCAGGCGGGACCGGCGGGGAGCTGTTTTTT. This gives the protein CASSVSGGTGGELFF.

The chain is built from TRBV6-5 and TRBJ2-1; the D is unclear. This CDR3 region has 13 residues. Germline CDR1 and CDR2: MNHEY and SVGAGI. The V gene lost 1 base and the J gene lost 8 bases, with 9 bases spanning the gap. The CDR3, as DNA: TGTGCCAGCAGTTACTTTAGTAGCCATGAGCAGTTCTTC. Protein: CASSYFSSHEQFF.

V is TRBV5-5 and J is TRBJ2-7; D is ambiguous. Trimming pared 0 bases from V and 3 bases from J, leaving 4 bases between. There are 12 residues in the CDR3. CDR1 is SGHKS, CDR2 YYEKEE, per germline (reference sequence). The CDR3 DNA reads as TGTGCCAGCAGCTTGGATCTCTACGAGCAGTACTTC. Its protein product is CASSLDLYEQYF.

A word on this clone: Other DNA sequences from this sample encode an identical CDR3 as well. The chain couples TRBV30 to TRBJ1-5; maybe TRBD1 (6 bases). With 0 bases removed from V and 4 bases from J, the gap between germline ends came to 7 bases. Germline V gene data show CDR1 as GTSNPN and CDR2 as SVGIG (reference sequence). There are 13 residues in the CDR3. The CDR3 sequence: CAWSVQGNQPQHF. CDR3 sequence (DNA): TGTGCCTGGAGTGTGCAGGGGAATCAGCCCCAGCATTTT.

The CDR3 spells CSAIQETQYF. CDR3 nucleotides: TGCAGTGCCATACAAGAGACCCAGTACTTC. This chain joins TRBV20-1 and TRBJ2-5; no clear D gene. Between the trimmed V and J ends, which lost 6 bases and 2 bases, there was a span of 4 bases. The germline V gene encodes CDR1 DFQATT and CDR2 SNEGSKA (reference sequence). CDR3 length: 10 amino acids.

This clone has just one count. This chain uses TRBV18 with TRBJ2-3, with 12 nucleotides matching TRBD2. Germline lookup yields CDR1 KGHSH and CDR2 LQKENI. The V gene end was trimmed by 3 bases and the J gene end by 6 bases; junction bases not matched to a gene: 10. The CDR3 loop spans 17 amino acids. CDR3: CASSPPGLAGSVDTQYF. CDR3 in DNA: TGTGCCAGCTCACCCCCGGGACTAGCGGGTTCGGTGGATACGCAGTATTTT.

This CDR3 reads CASSQEENRGQKGYTF. The DNA for the CDR3 is TGTGCCAGCAGCCAAGAGGAAAACAGGGGGCAAAAAGGCTACACCTTC. The V gene is TRBV4-2, the J gene TRBJ1-2; 9 bases are a match to TRBD1. The V segment lost 0 bases and the J segment 8 bases; nucleotides outside the gene matches: 10. Per the germline V gene, CDR1 is LGHNA and CDR2 is YNFKEQ. The CDR3 has 16 amino acids.

The V gene is TRBV28, the J gene TRBJ2-7; 7 nucleotides agree with TRBD1. Per the germline V gene, CDR1 is MDHEN and CDR2 is SYDVKM. This CDR3 has 14 residues. The V gene end was trimmed by 3 bases and the J gene end by 2 bases; junction bases not matched to a gene: 4. Here the CDR3 reads CASSFGDRAYEQYF. As DNA, the CDR3 is TGTGCCAGCAGTTTTGGAGACAGGGCCTACGAGCAGTACTTC.